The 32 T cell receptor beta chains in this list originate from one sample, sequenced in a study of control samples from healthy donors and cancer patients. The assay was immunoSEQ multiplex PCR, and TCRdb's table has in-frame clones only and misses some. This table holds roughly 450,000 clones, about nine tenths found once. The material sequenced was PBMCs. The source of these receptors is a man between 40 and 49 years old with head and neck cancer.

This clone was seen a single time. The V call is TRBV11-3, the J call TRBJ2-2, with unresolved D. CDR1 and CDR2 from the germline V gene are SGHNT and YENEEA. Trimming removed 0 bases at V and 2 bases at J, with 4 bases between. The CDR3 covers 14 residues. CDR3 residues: CASSLDLNTGELFF. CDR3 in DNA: TGTGCCAGCAGCTTAGATCTAAACACCGGGGAGCTGTTTTTT.

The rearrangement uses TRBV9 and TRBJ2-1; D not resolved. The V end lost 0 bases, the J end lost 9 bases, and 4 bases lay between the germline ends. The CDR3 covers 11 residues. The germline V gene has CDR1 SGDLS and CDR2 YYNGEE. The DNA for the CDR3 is TGTGCCAGCAGCGTAGAAGTTGAGCAGTTCTTC. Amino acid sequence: CASSVEVEQFF.

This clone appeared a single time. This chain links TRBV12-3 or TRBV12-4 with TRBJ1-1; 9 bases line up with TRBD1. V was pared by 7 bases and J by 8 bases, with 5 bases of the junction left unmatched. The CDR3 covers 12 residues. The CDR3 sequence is CASTDRGYEAFF. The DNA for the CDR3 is TGTGCCAGCACGGACAGGGGTTACGAAGCTTTCTTT.

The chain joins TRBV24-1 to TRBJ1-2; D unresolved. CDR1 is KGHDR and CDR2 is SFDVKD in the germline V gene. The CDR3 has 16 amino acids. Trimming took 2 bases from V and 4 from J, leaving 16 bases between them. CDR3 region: CATSDYVREAIYGYTF. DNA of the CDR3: TGTGCCACCAGTGATTATGTGAGGGAGGCGATCTATGGCTACACCTTC.

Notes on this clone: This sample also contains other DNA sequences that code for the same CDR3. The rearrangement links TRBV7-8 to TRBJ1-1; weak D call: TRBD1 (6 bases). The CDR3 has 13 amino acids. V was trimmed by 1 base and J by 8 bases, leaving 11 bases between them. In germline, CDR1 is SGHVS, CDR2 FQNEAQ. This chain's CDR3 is CASSLGRGGEAFF. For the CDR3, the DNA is TGTGCCAGCAGCTTAGGGAGGGGGGGGGAAGCTTTCTTT. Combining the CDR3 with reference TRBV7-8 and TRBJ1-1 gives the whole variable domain GAGVSQSPRYKVAKRGQDVALRCDPISGHVSLFWYQQALGQGPEFLTYFQNEAQLDKSGLPSDRFFAERPEGSVSTLKIQRTQQEDSAVYLCASSLGRGGEAFFGQGTRLTVV.

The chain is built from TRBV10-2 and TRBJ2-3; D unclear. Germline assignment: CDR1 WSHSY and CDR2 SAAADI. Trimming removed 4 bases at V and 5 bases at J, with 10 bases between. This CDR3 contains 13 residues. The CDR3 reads CASSGSRVDTQYF. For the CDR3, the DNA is TGCGCCAGCAGTGGGAGCCGGGTAGATACGCAGTATTTT.

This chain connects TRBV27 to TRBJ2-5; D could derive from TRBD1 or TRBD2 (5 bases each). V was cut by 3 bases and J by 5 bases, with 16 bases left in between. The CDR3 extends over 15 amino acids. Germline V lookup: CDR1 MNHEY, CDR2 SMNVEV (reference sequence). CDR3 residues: CASSFGVRATETQYF. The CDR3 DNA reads TGTGCCAGCAGTTTCGGGGTCAGGGCCACGGAGACCCAGTACTTC.

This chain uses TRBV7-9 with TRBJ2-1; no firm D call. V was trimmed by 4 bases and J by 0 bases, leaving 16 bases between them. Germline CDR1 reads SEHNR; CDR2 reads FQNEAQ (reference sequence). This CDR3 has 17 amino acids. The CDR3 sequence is CASSSRIQYTSYNEQFF. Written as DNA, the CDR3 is TGTGCCAGCAGCTCAAGGATTCAATACACCTCCTACAATGAGCAGTTCTTC.

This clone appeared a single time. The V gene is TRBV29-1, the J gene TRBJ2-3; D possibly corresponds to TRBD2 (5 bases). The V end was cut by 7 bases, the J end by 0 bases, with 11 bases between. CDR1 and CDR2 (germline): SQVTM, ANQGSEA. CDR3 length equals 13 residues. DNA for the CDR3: TGCAGCGCTGGACTTTTTAGCACAGATACGCAGTATTTT. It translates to CSAGLFSTDTQYF.

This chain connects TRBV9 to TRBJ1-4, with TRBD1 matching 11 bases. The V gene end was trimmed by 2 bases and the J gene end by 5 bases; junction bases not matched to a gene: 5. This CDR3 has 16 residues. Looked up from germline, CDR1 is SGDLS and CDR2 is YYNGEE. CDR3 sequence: CASSVGQGVLNEKLFF. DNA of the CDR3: TGTGCCAGCAGCGTGGGACAGGGGGTACTCAATGAAAAACTGTTTTTT. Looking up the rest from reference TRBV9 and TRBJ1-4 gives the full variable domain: DSGVTQTPKHLITATGQRVTLRCSPRSGDLSVYWYQQSLDQGLQFLIQYYNGEERAKGNILERFSAQQFPDLHSELNLSSLELGDSALYFCASSVGQGVLNEKLFFGSGTQLSVL.

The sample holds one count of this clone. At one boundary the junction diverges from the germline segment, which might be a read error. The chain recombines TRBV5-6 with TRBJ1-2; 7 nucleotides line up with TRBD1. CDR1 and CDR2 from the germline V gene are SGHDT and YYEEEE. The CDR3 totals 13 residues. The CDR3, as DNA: TGTGCCAGCAGCTTCACGACAGGGACAGTCCTCTTCTTC. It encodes CASSFTTGTVLFF.

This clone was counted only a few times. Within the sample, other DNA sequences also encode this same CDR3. CDR3 DNA sequence: TGCGCCAGCAGTTCCGTCCCCGGGCGCACCGGGAAGACCCAGTACTTC. This gives the protein CASSSVPGRTGKTQYF. V and J are TRBV5-1 and TRBJ2-5; tentatively, D is TRBD2 (5 bases). This CDR3 has 16 residues. Deletions cut 5 bases from V and 6 bases from J, with 23 bases between. Per the germline V gene, CDR1 is SGHRS and CDR2 is YFSETQ.

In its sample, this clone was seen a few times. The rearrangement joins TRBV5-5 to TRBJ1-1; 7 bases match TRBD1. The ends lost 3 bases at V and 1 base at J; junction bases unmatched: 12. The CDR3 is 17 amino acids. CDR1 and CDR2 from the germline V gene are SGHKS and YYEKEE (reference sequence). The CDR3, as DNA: TGTGCCAGCAGCTCCTGGGGCCGGGGACAGTCGAACACTGAAGCTTTCTTT. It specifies CASSSWGRGQSNTEAFF.

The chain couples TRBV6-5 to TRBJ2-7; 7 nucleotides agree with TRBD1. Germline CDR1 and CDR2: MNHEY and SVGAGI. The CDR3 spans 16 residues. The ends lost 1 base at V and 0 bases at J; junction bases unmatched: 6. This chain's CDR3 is CASSYFTGASSYEQYF. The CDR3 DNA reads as TGTGCCAGCAGTTACTTCACAGGGGCGAGCTCCTACGAGCAGTACTTC.

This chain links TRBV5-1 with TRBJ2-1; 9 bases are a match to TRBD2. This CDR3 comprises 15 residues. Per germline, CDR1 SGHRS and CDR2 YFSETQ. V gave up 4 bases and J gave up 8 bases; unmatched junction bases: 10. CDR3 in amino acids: CASSLAGTSIDEQFF. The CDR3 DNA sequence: TGCGCCAGCAGCCTCGCCGGGACTAGCATCGATGAGCAGTTCTTC.

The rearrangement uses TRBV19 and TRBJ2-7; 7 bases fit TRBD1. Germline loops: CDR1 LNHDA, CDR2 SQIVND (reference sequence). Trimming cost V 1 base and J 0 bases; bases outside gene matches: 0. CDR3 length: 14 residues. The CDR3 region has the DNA TGTGCCAGTAGTATAGGGGACAGCTCCTACGAGCAGTACTTC. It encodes CASSIGDSSYEQYF. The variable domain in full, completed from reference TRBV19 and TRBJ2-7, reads DGGITQSPKYLFRKEGQNVTLSCEQNLNHDAMYWYRQDPGQGLRLIYYSQIVNDFQKGDIAEGYSVSREKKESFPLTVTSAQKNPTAFYLCASSIGDSSYEQYFGPGTRLTVT.

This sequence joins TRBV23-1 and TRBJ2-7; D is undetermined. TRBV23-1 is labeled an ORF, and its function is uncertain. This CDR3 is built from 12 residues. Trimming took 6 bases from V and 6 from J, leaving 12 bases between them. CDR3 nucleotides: TGCGCCAGCAGACACGGACCGGGCGAGCAGTACTTC. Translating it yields CASRHGPGEQYF.

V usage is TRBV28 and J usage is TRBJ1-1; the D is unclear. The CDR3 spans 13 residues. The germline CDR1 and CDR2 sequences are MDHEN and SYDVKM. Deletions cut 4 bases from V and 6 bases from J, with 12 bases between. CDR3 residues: CASSSRIKAEAFF. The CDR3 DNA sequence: TGTGCCAGCAGTTCCCGTATAAAGGCTGAAGCTTTCTTT.

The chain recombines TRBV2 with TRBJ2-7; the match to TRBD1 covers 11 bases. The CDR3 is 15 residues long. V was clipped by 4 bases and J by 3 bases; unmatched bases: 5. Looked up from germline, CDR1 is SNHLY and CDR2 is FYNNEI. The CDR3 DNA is TGTGCCAGCAGTGTTTCCGGGACAGGGGGCTACGAGCAGTACTTC. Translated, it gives CASSVSGTGGYEQYF.

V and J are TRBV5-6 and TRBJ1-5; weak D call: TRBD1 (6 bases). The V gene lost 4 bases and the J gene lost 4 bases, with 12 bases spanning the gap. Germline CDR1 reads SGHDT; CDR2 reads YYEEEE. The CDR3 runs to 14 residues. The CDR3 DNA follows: TGTGCCAGCAGCCCCACAGGGTTGAATCAGCCCCAGCATTTT. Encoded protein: CASSPTGLNQPQHF.

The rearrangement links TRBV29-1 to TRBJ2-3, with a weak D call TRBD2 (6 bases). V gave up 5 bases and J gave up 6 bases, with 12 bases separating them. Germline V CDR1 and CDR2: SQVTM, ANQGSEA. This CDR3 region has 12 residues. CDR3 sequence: CSVPGLRDTQYF. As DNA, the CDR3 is TGCAGCGTTCCAGGACTAAGGGATACGCAGTATTTT.

CDR3 bases: TGTGCCAGCAGCTCTAGCACAGATACGCAGTATTTT. Translated: CASSSSTDTQYF. The chain couples TRBV11-2 to TRBJ2-3; D gene uncertain. This CDR3 contains 12 residues. Trimming left V 4 bases short and J 0 bases short, with 2 bases between. CDR1 and CDR2 (germline): SGHAT, FQNNGV.

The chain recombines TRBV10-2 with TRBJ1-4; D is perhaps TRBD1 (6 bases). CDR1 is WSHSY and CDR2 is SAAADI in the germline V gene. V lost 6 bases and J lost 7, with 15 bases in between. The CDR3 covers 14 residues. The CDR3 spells CASSDTGRGEKLFF. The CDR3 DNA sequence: TGCGCCAGCAGCGATACAGGGAGGGGTGAAAAACTGTTTTTT.

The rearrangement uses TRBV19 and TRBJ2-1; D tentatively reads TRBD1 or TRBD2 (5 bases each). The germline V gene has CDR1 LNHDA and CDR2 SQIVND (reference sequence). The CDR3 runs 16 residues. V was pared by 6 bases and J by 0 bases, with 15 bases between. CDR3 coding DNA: TGTGCCAGTAGAACGGGGCCCCCGAGCTCCTACAATGAGCAGTTCTTC. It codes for CASRTGPPSSYNEQFF.

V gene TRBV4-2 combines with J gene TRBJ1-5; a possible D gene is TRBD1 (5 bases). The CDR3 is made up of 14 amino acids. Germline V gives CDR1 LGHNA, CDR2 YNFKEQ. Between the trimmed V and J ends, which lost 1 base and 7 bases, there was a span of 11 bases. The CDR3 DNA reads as TGTGCCAGCAGCCAAGGGCGGGACCCACAGCCCCAGCATTTT. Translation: CASSQGRDPQPQHF.

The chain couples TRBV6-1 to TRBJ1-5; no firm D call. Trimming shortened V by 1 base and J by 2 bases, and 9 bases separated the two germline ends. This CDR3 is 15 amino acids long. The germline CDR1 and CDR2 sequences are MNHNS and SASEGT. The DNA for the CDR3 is TGTGCCAGCAGTGAAGTCGGGAGAGGCAATCAGCCCCAGCATTTT. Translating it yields CASSEVGRGNQPQHF.

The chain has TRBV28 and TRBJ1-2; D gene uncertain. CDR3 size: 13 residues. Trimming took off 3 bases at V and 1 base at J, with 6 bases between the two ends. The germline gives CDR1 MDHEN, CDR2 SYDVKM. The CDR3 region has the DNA TGTGCCAGCAGTTTCCCTTTTAACTATGGCTACACCTTC. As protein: CASSFPFNYGYTF.

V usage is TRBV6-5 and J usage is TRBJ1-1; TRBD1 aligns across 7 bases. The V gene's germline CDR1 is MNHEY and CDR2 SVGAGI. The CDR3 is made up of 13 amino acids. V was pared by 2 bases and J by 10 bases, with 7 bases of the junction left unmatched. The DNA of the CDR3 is TGTGCCAGCAGTTACGAGGGGGCTTTAGTAGCTTTCTTT. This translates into CASSYEGALVAFF.

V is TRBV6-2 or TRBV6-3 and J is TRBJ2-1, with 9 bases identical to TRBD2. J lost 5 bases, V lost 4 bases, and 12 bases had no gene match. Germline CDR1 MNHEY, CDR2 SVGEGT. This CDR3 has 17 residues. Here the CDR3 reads CASSSGVAGGRDNEQFF. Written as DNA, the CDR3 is TGTGCCAGCAGTTCGGGTGTTGCGGGGGGGCGAGACAATGAGCAGTTCTTC.

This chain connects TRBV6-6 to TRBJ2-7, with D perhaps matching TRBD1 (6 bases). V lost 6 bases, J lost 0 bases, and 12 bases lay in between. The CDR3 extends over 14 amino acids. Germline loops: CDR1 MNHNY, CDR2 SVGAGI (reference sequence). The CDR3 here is CASSYRESSYEQYF. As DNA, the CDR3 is TGTGCCAGCAGCTACAGGGAAAGCTCCTACGAGCAGTACTTC.

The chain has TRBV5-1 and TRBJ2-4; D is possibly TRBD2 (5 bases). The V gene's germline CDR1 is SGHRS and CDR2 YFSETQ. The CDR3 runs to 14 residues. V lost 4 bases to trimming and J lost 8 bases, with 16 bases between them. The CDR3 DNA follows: TGCGCCAGCAGCCATGGACTTGGTGGGGACATTCAGTACTTC. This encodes CASSHGLGGDIQYF.

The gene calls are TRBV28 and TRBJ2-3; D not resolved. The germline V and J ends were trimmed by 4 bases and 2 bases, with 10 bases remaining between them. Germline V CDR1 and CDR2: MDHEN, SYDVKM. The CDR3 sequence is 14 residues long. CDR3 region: CASSSPYSTDTQYF. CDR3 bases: TGTGCCAGCAGTTCGCCCTACTCCACAGATACGCAGTATTTT. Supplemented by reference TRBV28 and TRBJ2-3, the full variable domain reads DVKVTQSSRYLVKRTGEKVFLECVQDMDHENMFWYRQDPGLGLRLIYFSYDVKMKEKGDIPEGYSVSREKKERFSLILESASTNQTSMYLCASSSPYSTDTQYFGPGTRLTVL.